The present TCR beta chain was sequenced within a study of OX40 agonist ivuxolimab in advanced cancers. Study-level information: The treatment was a fully human IgG2 OX40 agonist, ivuxolimab.

TCRdb's copy holds only in-frame clones and misses some; the assay was immunoSEQ multiplex PCR. The sample contains about 70,000 clones, more than 75% of which appear only once. Excluded were patients having autoimmune disease history or systemic immunosuppression. The source of this sequence is an adult with an advanced solid tumor such as melanoma, head and neck, liver or kidney cancer. Sequenced here: CD4+ or CD8+ T cells sorted from blood, sampled in a trial of the OX40 agonist ivuxolimab.

The CDR3 DNA sequence: TGTGCCAGCTCACTTGCGGCCATAAGGCATGGCTACACCTTC. It translates to CASSLAAIRHGYTF. This chain joins TRBV18 and TRBJ1-2; D ambiguous. Germline V lookup: CDR1 KGHSH, CDR2 LQKENI. V dropped 4 bases and J dropped 6 bases, with 15 bases sitting between them. This CDR3 spans 14 amino acids.